These 24 T cell receptor beta chains were sequenced from one sample in a study of blood T cell repertoires in COVID-19. Data came from immunoSEQ multiplex PCR; TCRdb stores just in-frame clones and leaves some out. The data hold roughly 100,000 clones, with 91% observed a single time. Sequences were obtained from peripheral blood. All receptors derive from a human donor with active COVID-19. The donor label of this sample is uncertain.

The chain employs TRBV25-1 and TRBJ1-4; weak D call: TRBD1 (6 bases). The CDR3 spans 15 residues. V lost 4 bases and J 8 bases, leaving 17 bases between the germline ends. In germline, CDR1 is MGHDK, CDR2 SYGVNS. The CDR3 DNA follows: TGTGCCAGCAGTGCCGCAGGGGAAGTAGTAGAAAAACTGTTTTTT. Translation: CASSAAGEVVEKLFF.

V is TRBV20-1 and J is TRBJ2-5, with D hard to call. Germline V gene data show CDR1 as DFQATT and CDR2 as SNEGSKA (reference sequence). Trimming left V 6 bases short and J 5 bases short, with 7 bases between. The CDR3 length is 10 residues. CDR3 protein: CSARPETQYF. The CDR3 DNA reads as TGCAGTGCGCGCCCTGAGACCCAGTACTTC.

The gene calls are TRBV5-8 and TRBJ1-2; D remains ambiguous. V lost 2 bases and J lost 6, with 8 bases in between. Germline loops: CDR1 SGHTS, CDR2 YDEGEE. The CDR3 runs 12 residues. CDR3 coding DNA: TGTGCCAGCAGCTTTCGGGAGCATGGCTACACCTTC. It is translated as CASSFREHGYTF.

This sequence joins TRBV5-1 and TRBJ1-4; D uncertain. Trimming shortened V by 5 bases and J by 0 bases, and 8 bases separated the two germline ends. The CDR3 runs 14 residues. Germline V gene lookup returns CDR1 SGHRS and CDR2 YFSETQ. CDR3 amino acids: CASRQAATNEKLFF. DNA of the CDR3: TGCGCCAGCAGGCAGGCTGCAACTAATGAAAAACTGTTTTTT.

The genes are TRBV3-1 (or the pseudogene TRBV3-2) and TRBJ2-1, with 8 bases that match TRBD2. With 4 bases clipped from V and 7 bases from J, the junction kept 6 bases outside the gene matches. CDR3 length: 14 amino acids. From germline, CDR1 is LGHDT and CDR2 YNNKEL (reference sequence). CDR3 residues: CASSPRTSRNEQFF. The CDR3 nucleotides are TGTGCCAGCAGCCCCAGGACTAGCCGAAATGAGCAGTTCTTC.

The genes are TRBV27 and TRBJ1-2; maybe TRBD1 (5 bases). Germline V lookup: CDR1 MNHEY, CDR2 SMNVEV (reference sequence). CDR3 length: 13 residues. Trimming removed 5 bases from V and 10 bases from J, with 17 bases in between. The CDR3 DNA sequence: TGTGCCAGCAGTACCTCAGGGTTAGCAGTCTACACCTTC. Translated, it gives CASSTSGLAVYTF.

The V gene is TRBV27, the J gene TRBJ2-7; 8 positions agree with TRBD1. CDR3 length equals 16 residues. Germline V lookup: CDR1 MNHEY, CDR2 SMNVEV (reference sequence). V was clipped by 3 bases and J by 1 base; unmatched bases: 8. CDR3 coding DNA: TGTGCCAGCAGTTTCTCTAGGACAGGGTCTTCCTACGAGCAGTACTTC. This translates into CASSFSRTGSSYEQYF.

V is TRBV19 and J is TRBJ2-1, with 8 bases matching TRBD2. CDR1 LNHDA and CDR2 SQIVND come from the germline V gene (reference sequence). V trimming: 2 bases; J trimming: 12 bases; junction bases outside the gene matches: 0. The CDR3 spans 11 residues. The CDR3 loop reads CASSISGGQFF. CDR3 in DNA: TGTGCCAGTAGTATAAGCGGGGGGCAGTTCTTC.

In this sample, this clone turned up a few times. The chain's CDR3 is CASSLAGAGGHEQFF. The CDR3, as DNA: TGCGCCAGCAGCTTGGCAGGAGCGGGGGGGCATGAGCAGTTCTTC. The J gene is TRBJ2-1, the V gene TRBV5-1; 10 bases agree with TRBD2. The germline V gene has CDR1 SGHRS and CDR2 YFSETQ. The V gene end was trimmed by 0 bases and the J gene end by 8 bases; junction bases not matched to a gene: 5. The CDR3 contains 15 residues.

The V and J genes are TRBV7-2 and TRBJ1-3, with 7 bases that match TRBD1. Unmatched junction bases numbered 7, after V lost 2 bases and J lost 0 bases. The germline gives CDR1 SGHTA, CDR2 FQGNSA. This CDR3 contains 17 residues. The CDR3 bases are TGTGCCAGCAGCTTATCTACAGGGGCCGGCTCTGGAAACACCATATATTTT. Translation gives CASSLSTGAGSGNTIYF.

This clone was detected only a few times. The chain uses TRBV7-9 and TRBJ2-1; the D gene is possibly TRBD1 (5 bases). V was shortened by 2 bases and J by 2 bases, with 16 bases between the two germline ends. Germline CDR1 reads SEHNR; CDR2 reads FQNEAQ (reference sequence). CDR3 size: 17 residues. DNA of the CDR3: TGTGCCAGCAGCTTAAGAAGTCCCAGGGCTACCTACAATGAGCAGTTCTTC. Translated, it gives CASSLRSPRATYNEQFF.

The CDR3 nucleotides are TGTGCCAGCAGACAAGTCCGATCTAGCACAGATACGCAGTATTTT. Translating gives CASRQVRSSTDTQYF. The rearrangement uses TRBV7-9 and TRBJ2-3, with D uncertain. In germline, CDR1 is SEHNR, CDR2 FQNEAQ (reference sequence). Trimming removed 6 bases from V and 0 bases from J, with 13 bases in between. The length of the CDR3 is 15 residues. The entire variable domain, with the rest obtained from reference TRBV7-9 and TRBJ2-3, is as follows: DTGVSQNPRHKITKRGQNVTFRCDPISEHNRLYWYRQTLGQGPEFLTYFQNEAQLEKSRLLSDRFSAERPKGSFSTLEIQRTEQGDSAMYLCASRQVRSSTDTQYFGPGTRLTVL.

The chain employs TRBV24-1 and TRBJ2-3, with TRBD2 matching over 10 bases. From germline, CDR1 is KGHDR and CDR2 SFDVKD. The CDR3 spans 16 residues. Germline trimming cut 2 bases from V and 2 bases from J; bases unmatched to any gene: 3. The CDR3: CATSDSLAGDTDTQYF. Here the CDR3 DNA reads TGTGCCACCAGTGATTCTCTAGCGGGGGACACAGATACGCAGTATTTT.

V and J are TRBV7-2 and TRBJ1-1; 7 nucleotides line up with TRBD1. The CDR3 length is 16 residues. Germline trimming cut 1 base from V and 1 base from J; bases unmatched to any gene: 6. Germline CDR1 and CDR2: SGHTA and FQGNSA. This CDR3 is CASSLVWDSPNTEAFF. DNA for the CDR3: TGTGCCAGCAGCTTAGTGTGGGACAGCCCGAACACTGAAGCTTTCTTT. Filled out from reference TRBV7-2 and TRBJ1-1, the complete variable domain reads GAGVSQSPSNKVTEKGKDVELRCDPISGHTALYWYRQSLGQGLEFLIYFQGNSAPDKSGLPSDRFSAERTGGSVSTLTIQRTQQEDSAVYLCASSLVWDSPNTEAFFGQGTRLTVV.

The rearrangement joins TRBV11-2 to TRBJ2-5, with D possibly being TRBD1 (6 bases). The CDR3 consists of 14 residues. V was trimmed by 6 bases and J by 1 base, leaving 12 bases between them. Looked up from germline, CDR1 is SGHAT and CDR2 is FQNNGV. CDR3 sequence: CASRVTGTQETQYF. CDR3 bases: TGTGCCAGCAGGGTCACAGGGACCCAAGAGACCCAGTACTTC.

This clone appeared a few times. The gene calls are TRBV7-9 and TRBJ1-5; perhaps TRBD1 as D (6 bases). V lost 3 bases, J lost 3 bases, and 18 bases lay in between. The CDR3 runs 17 residues. Germline assignment: CDR1 SEHNR and CDR2 FQNEAQ (reference sequence). CDR3 region: CASSFGPGQKINQPQHF. The CDR3 DNA sequence: TGTGCCAGCAGCTTTGGCCCAGGACAGAAGATCAATCAGCCCCAGCATTTT.

Points on this clone: Other DNA sequences in this specimen translate into the identical CDR3. The chain links TRBV9 to TRBJ2-7, with TRBD1 as a possible D gene (6 bases). This CDR3 contains 14 residues. Looked up from germline, CDR1 is SGDLS and CDR2 is YYNGEE. V lost 0 bases and J lost 2, with 9 bases in between. CDR3 in amino acids: CASSVGGGTYEQYF. Here the CDR3 DNA reads TGTGCCAGCAGCGTAGGAGGGGGTACCTACGAGCAGTACTTC.

This chain uses TRBV24-1 with TRBJ2-1; 7 positions match TRBD2. The V and J ends lost 5 bases and 4 bases, in that order; junction bases with no gene match: 4. Germline V lookup: CDR1 KGHDR, CDR2 SFDVKD. The length of the CDR3 is 14 residues. CDR3 loop: CATSVGGGYNEQFF. CDR3 nucleotide sequence: TGTGCCACCAGTGTGGGGGGGGGTTACAATGAGCAGTTCTTC.

J is TRBJ1-6 and V is TRBV6-4; TRBD1 might be the D (6 bases). CDR3 length: 15 residues. V dropped 3 bases and J dropped 10 bases, with 16 bases sitting between them. The germline V gene has CDR1 MRHNA and CDR2 SNTAGT. CDR3 loop: CASSEGGAQGSPLHF. CDR3 nucleotide sequence: TGTGCCAGCAGTGAAGGGGGAGCCCAAGGGTCACCCCTCCACTTT.

The rearrangement joins TRBV6-7 to TRBJ2-2, with 7 bases lining up with TRBD1. TRBV6-7 falls under the ORF class, with uncertain function. CDR3 length: 16 amino acids. The J segment lost 0 bases and the V segment lost 4 bases, leaving 5 bases of the junction unmatched. The CDR3 reads CASSLTGTANTGELFF. As DNA, the CDR3 is TGTGCCAGCAGTTTAACCGGGACAGCGAACACCGGGGAGCTGTTTTTT.

The gene calls are TRBV7-2 and TRBJ1-4, with a weak D call TRBD1 (6 bases). Trimming removed 5 bases from V and 8 bases from J, with 21 bases in between. Germline values: CDR1 SGHTA, CDR2 FQGNSA. CDR3 size: 16 residues. The CDR3 loop reads CASSPTPGGAREKLFF. For the CDR3, the DNA is TGTGCCAGCAGCCCTACCCCGGGGGGGGCGCGGGAAAAACTGTTTTTT.

The V gene is TRBV5-1, the J gene TRBJ2-3; 8 positions match TRBD2. Germline V gene sequence: CDR1 SGHRS, CDR2 YFSETQ. The V gene end was trimmed by 4 bases and the J gene end by 0 bases; junction bases not matched to a gene: 4. This CDR3 contains 15 residues. CDR3 in amino acids: CASSRGGFSTDTQYF. CDR3 nucleotides: TGCGCCAGCAGCCGCGGGGGGTTCAGCACAGATACGCAGTATTTT.

This clone was observed a handful of times. The chain employs TRBV2 and TRBJ2-7; D perhaps matches TRBD1 (5 bases). The CDR3 totals 13 residues. V was clipped by 4 bases and J by 3 bases, with 10 bases between them. Looked up from germline, CDR1 is SNHLY and CDR2 is FYNNEI. The CDR3 bases are TGTGCCAGCAGTGTTGGGCAGGGCTACGAGCAGTACTTC. Translation: CASSVGQGYEQYF.

The V gene is TRBV2, the J gene TRBJ2-7; D is perhaps TRBD1 (5 bases). CDR1 is SNHLY and CDR2 is FYNNEI in the germline V gene. The CDR3 extends over 15 amino acids. V lost 6 bases and J lost 3, with 18 bases in between. DNA of the CDR3: TGTGCCAGCAGGGCCGACAGCCTAGGCCTCTACGAGCAGTACTTC. Translation gives CASRADSLGLYEQYF.